This entry concerns a single T cell receptor beta chain. Its antigen is not identified. These data originate in a study of cytomegalovirus exposure and HLA in healthy donors. General study findings and limits: A later analysis showed that HLA-associated TCR beta chains had undergone more clonal expansion than equally common others.

CDR1 and CDR2 from the germline V gene are SGHDN and FVKESK. The CDR3 totals 16 residues. V lost 1 base, J lost 3 bases, and 15 bases lay in between. The PCR used 60 Vbeta and 13 Jbeta primers. The repertoire was sequenced with immunoSEQ multiplex PCR; TCRdb's copy has only in-frame clones and lacks some. The sample holds over 150,000 clones; approximately 80% are singletons and the top ten take 5.5% to 6.5%. The clonotype comes from a woman in her 40s in good health and CMV-seropositive. The V and J genes are TRBV14 and TRBJ1-1, with a tentative D call TRBD1 (6 bases). Sequenced: PBMCs. CDR3 sequence (DNA): TGTGCCAGCAGCCAAGGACACGGGAAGGGGGACACTGAAGCTTTCTTT. Residues: CASSQGHGKGDTEAFF.